The 9 T cell receptor beta chains below come from one sample, sequenced in a study of cytomegalovirus exposure and HLA in healthy donors. PCR employed 60 Vbeta and 13 Jbeta primers. Here immunoSEQ multiplex PCR was the method, and the copy in TCRdb shows in-frame clones only, minus some. Of about 150,000 clones detected, roughly 84% appear once; the ten largest clones hold 2.5%. Sequencing was performed on PBMCs. The receptors derive from a boy aged 2-15 years in good health and CMV-seronegative.

V and J are TRBV11-2 and TRBJ2-3, with TRBD2 matching over 11 bases. The CDR3 contains 17 residues. The trim removed 1 base at V and 4 bases at J, leaving 7 bases unmatched. Germline CDR1 SGHAT, CDR2 FQNNGV. The CDR3 sequence: CASSLGTTLAGADTQYF. For the CDR3, the DNA is TGTGCCAGCAGCTTAGGAACCACACTAGCGGGGGCAGATACGCAGTATTTT.

The chain employs TRBV7-2 and TRBJ1-5, with 10 bases identical to TRBD1. Germline CDR1 reads SGHTA; CDR2 reads FQGNSA. The J segment lost 7 bases and the V segment lost 6 bases, leaving 6 bases of the junction unmatched. The CDR3 length is 14 residues. Here the CDR3 reads CASSSKGQGQPQHF. DNA of the CDR3: TGTGCCAGCAGTAGCAAGGGACAGGGGCAGCCCCAGCATTTT.

This clone has more than one count but fewer than ten. V is TRBV4-3 and J is TRBJ1-4, with D hard to call. CDR3 length: 13 amino acids. V was cut by 8 bases and J by 8 bases, with 15 bases left in between. The germline V gene has CDR1 LGHNA and CDR2 YSLEER. As DNA, the CDR3 is TGCGCCAGCGGTACTATCGTTGGGGAAAAACTGTTTTTT. This codes for CASGTIVGEKLFF.

The chain combines TRBV5-1 with TRBJ2-7; D is possibly TRBD1 (6 bases). The CDR3 runs to 14 residues. V was trimmed by 0 bases and J by 3 bases, leaving 10 bases between them. The germline CDR1 and CDR2 sequences are SGHRS and YFSETQ. For the CDR3, the DNA is TGCGCCAGCAGCTTGGAACAGGGCCTCTACGAGCAGTACTTC. Translation gives CASSLEQGLYEQYF. Filled out from reference TRBV5-1 and TRBJ2-7, the complete variable domain reads KAGVTQTPRYLIKTRGQQVTLSCSPISGHRSVSWYQQTPGQGLQFLFEYFSETQRNKGNFPGRFSGRQFSNSRSEMNVSTLELGDSALYLCASSLEQGLYEQYFGPGTRLTVT.

The V and J genes are TRBV29-1 and TRBJ2-4; the match to TRBD2 covers 8 bases. Trimming removed 6 bases from V and 5 bases from J; junction bases left unmatched: 9. The CDR3 totals 14 residues. Germline loops: CDR1 SQVTM, CDR2 ANQGSEA. Here the CDR3 reads CSVGSGGRQNIQYF. The CDR3 DNA reads as TGCAGCGTAGGGTCGGGGGGGCGGCAAAACATTCAGTACTTC. Based on the CDR3 plus reference TRBV29-1 and TRBJ2-4, the full variable domain is SAVISQKPSRDICQRGTSLTIQCQVDSQVTMMFWYRQQPGQSLTLIATANQGSEATYESGFVIDKFPISRPNLTFSTLTVSNMSPEDSSIYLCSVGSGGRQNIQYFGAGTRLSVL.

CDR3 region: CASSETGSYGYTF. CDR3 DNA: TGTGCCAGCAGCGAAACAGGGAGTTATGGCTACACCTTC. The chain couples TRBV7-3 to TRBJ1-2, with D perhaps matching TRBD1 (6 bases). This CDR3 contains 13 residues. Trimming took 5 bases from V and 5 from J, leaving 12 bases between them. The germline CDR1 and CDR2 sequences are SGHTA and FQGTGA.

V gene TRBV25-1 combines with J gene TRBJ1-6, with D tentatively TRBD1 (5 bases). The germline gives CDR1 MGHDK, CDR2 SYGVNS. The CDR3 spans 13 residues. Trimming took 5 bases from V and 8 from J, leaving 10 bases between them. The CDR3 DNA follows: TGTGCCAGCAGTACCGGGGGTGATTCACCCCTCCACTTT. It translates to CASSTGGDSPLHF.

This chain links TRBV19 with TRBJ1-2, with D unclear. V lost 3 bases to trimming and J lost 5 bases, with 10 bases between them. Germline CDR1 LNHDA, CDR2 SQIVND (reference sequence). The CDR3 runs to 13 residues. CDR3 DNA: TGTGCCAGTAGTATTATTCCAGAATATGGCTACACCTTC. Amino acid sequence: CASSIIPEYGYTF.

This clone was seen a single time. This CDR3 is CASSPRQSVTDYEQYF. DNA for the CDR3: TGTGCCAGCAGCCCGCGGCAGTCAGTTACCGACTACGAGCAGTACTTC. The chain carries TRBV14 and TRBJ2-7; no reliable D call. The V end lost 4 bases, the J end lost 3 bases, and 19 bases lay between the germline ends. The CDR3 consists of 16 residues. In germline, CDR1 is SGHDN, CDR2 FVKESK.